This TCR beta chain comes out of a study of blood T cells in healthy people across ages. CDR3 length equals 12 residues. CDR1 MDHEN and CDR2 SYDVKM come from the germline V gene. Healthy Caucasian individuals from Russia aged about 6 to 100 were enrolled as donors. A sample-barcoded 5' primer and a J-beta primer mix were used in a second PCR of about 6 to 11 cycles. Unique molecular identifiers of 12 random nucleotides labeled each cDNA. Using its own MiXCR run on the 5' RACE reads, TCRdb lists one record per CDR3 protein. The sample lists about 1.6 million distinct CDR3 sequences, about 35% occurring once.

Input material: blood. This clonotype was obtained from a woman in her thirties in good health. The chain carries TRBV28 and TRBJ2-5, with D uncertain. The J call may be wrong; the DNA end is better matched by TRBJ2-7. The CDR3 DNA sequence: TGTGCCAGCAGTTTTTGGGTCCACGAGCAGTACTTC. Translated: CASSFWVHEQYF.